Following are 19 T cell receptor beta chains from one sample sequenced in a study of identical twins. TCRdb reprocessed the 5' RACE reads via MiXCR and lists one record per CDR3 protein. The sample has approximately 500,000 distinct CDR3 sequences, less than 25% seen once. This sample also appeared in a second study, on T cells expressing NK-cell markers.

Sequencing was performed on CD4+ T cells sorted from blood. The receptors derive from a woman aged 18-29 years in good health.

This clonotype has just one count. The gene calls are TRBV7-9 and TRBJ2-1; D is unresolved. The CDR3 sequence is 13 residues long. Germline V gene sequence: CDR1 SEHNR, CDR2 FQNEAQ (reference sequence). V lost 1 base and J 12 bases, leaving 13 bases between the germline ends. The CDR3 sequence: CASSLELILGQFF. In nucleotides, the CDR3 is TGTGCCAGCAGCTTAGAACTAATTTTGGGGCAGTTCTTC.

This clonotype turned up a few times. The genes are TRBV6-5 and TRBJ2-4, with unresolved D. Trimming took off 0 bases at V and 0 bases at J, with 9 bases between the two ends. In germline, CDR1 is MNHEY, CDR2 SVGAGI. CDR3 length: 16 amino acids. CDR3 residues: CASSYSHRLAKNIQYF. CDR3 coding DNA: TGTGCCAGCAGTTACTCGCACAGACTAGCCAAAAACATTCAGTACTTC.

This clonotype was seen many times. The CDR3 nucleotides read TGTGCCAGCAGTTCTAAGCCCTCCGGCGAGCAGTACTTC. It yields the protein CASSSKPSGEQYF. The chain uses TRBV12-3 or TRBV12-4 and TRBJ2-7, with D hard to call. The V end lost 4 bases, the J end lost 6 bases, and 13 bases lay between the germline ends. CDR3 length equals 13 residues.

In its sample, this clonotype was seen a few times. CDR3 coding DNA: TGCGCCAGCAGCTTGGACGTGGGGAATAACTATGGCTACACCTTC. Translating gives CASSLDVGNNYGYTF. The V gene is TRBV5-1, the J gene TRBJ1-2; no firm D call. V was cut by 0 bases and J by 1 base, with 10 bases left in between. The CDR3 runs to 15 residues. Germline assignment: CDR1 SGHRS and CDR2 YFSETQ.

This clonotype was seen a few times. The V and J genes are TRBV12-3 or TRBV12-4 and TRBJ1-1; the match to TRBD1 covers 7 bases. J gave up 6 bases and V 4 bases, and 5 bases lay outside the gene matches. The CDR3 spans 13 residues. CDR3 DNA sequence: TGTGCCAGCAGTTCTCAAACAGGGGCTGAAGCTTTCTTT. Translating it yields CASSSQTGAEAFF.

This clonotype was seen a few times. This chain links TRBV10-3 with TRBJ2-3, with D uncertain. The CDR3 has 12 residues. With 8 bases removed from V and 1 base from J, the gap between germline ends came to 7 bases. CDR1 and CDR2 (germline): ENHRY, SYGVKD. The CDR3, as DNA: TGTGCCATCCTTAGTGGCACAGATACGCAGTATTTT. Protein product: CAILSGTDTQYF.

This clonotype was seen a few times. This chain connects TRBV12-3 or TRBV12-4 to TRBJ1-1; D unclear. V was cut by 6 bases and J by 6 bases, with 11 bases left in between. This CDR3 spans 12 amino acids. The CDR3 spells CASRPLGAEAFF. As DNA, the CDR3 is TGTGCCAGCAGGCCTCTCGGCGCTGAAGCTTTCTTT.

This clonotype came up many times. The chain combines TRBV12-3 or TRBV12-4 with TRBJ2-7; D gene uncertain. With 3 bases removed from V and 4 bases from J, the gap between germline ends came to 4 bases. This CDR3 has 11 amino acids. This CDR3 is CASSFSYEQYF. Here the CDR3 DNA reads TGTGCCAGCAGTTTCTCATACGAGCAGTACTTC.

This clonotype was counted between two and nine times. The chain is built from TRBV9 and TRBJ2-3, with a tentative D call TRBD1 (5 bases). V lost 1 base, J lost 8 bases, and 8 bases lay in between. The germline V gene has CDR1 SGDLS and CDR2 YYNGEE. The CDR3 consists of 12 residues. CDR3 nucleotide sequence: TGTGCCAGCAGCGTAAGCCAGGGTACGCAGTATTTT. This encodes CASSVSQGTQYF.

The chain links TRBV7-8 to TRBJ1-4, with D unclear. The CDR3 has 14 residues. From germline, CDR1 is SGHVS and CDR2 FQNEAQ. V lost 7 bases and J 5 bases, leaving 14 bases between the germline ends. The CDR3 DNA is TGTGCCAGCAAGCGGGCCGGGTTGAATGAAAAACTGTTTTTT. Translation gives CASKRAGLNEKLFF.

This clonotype was seen a handful of times. The V and J genes are TRBV5-1 and TRBJ1-2, with 7 bases that match TRBD1. V trimming: 2 bases; J trimming: 3 bases; junction bases outside the gene matches: 1. This CDR3 has 13 residues. Germline CDR1 reads SGHRS; CDR2 reads YFSETQ. The CDR3 region is CASSFTGDYGYTF. Written as DNA, the CDR3 is TGCGCCAGCAGCTTTACAGGGGACTATGGCTACACCTTC. The full variable domain, with the rest looked up from reference TRBV5-1 and TRBJ1-2, is KAGVTQTPRYLIKTRGQQVTLSCSPISGHRSVSWYQQTPGQGLQFLFEYFSETQRNKGNFPGRFSGRQFSNSRSEMNVSTLELGDSALYLCASSFTGDYGYTFGSGTRLTVV.

The V and J genes are TRBV20-1 and TRBJ1-1; possibly TRBD1 for D (5 bases). The ends were cut back, 5 bases at V and 6 bases at J, with 22 bases in the middle. CDR3 length: 15 amino acids. Germline V gives CDR1 DFQATT, CDR2 SNEGSKA (reference sequence). The CDR3 sequence is CSADNPGTYQAEAFF. In nucleotides, the CDR3 is TGCAGTGCTGATAACCCCGGGACCTACCAGGCTGAAGCTTTCTTT.

The chain employs TRBV11-2 and TRBJ2-7; D call uncertain. V lost 3 bases, J lost 6 bases, and 9 bases lay in between. The CDR3 is 12 amino acids. CDR1 is SGHAT and CDR2 is FQNNGV in the germline V gene. The CDR3 sequence: CASSFVLGEQYF. For the CDR3, the DNA is TGTGCCAGCAGCTTTGTCTTGGGCGAGCAGTACTTC.

The chain uses TRBV7-2 and TRBJ2-2; unclear D gene. V dropped 7 bases and J dropped 0 bases, with 15 bases sitting between them. In germline, CDR1 is SGHTA, CDR2 FQGNSA. CDR3 size: 16 residues. The CDR3 DNA follows: TGTGCCAGCAACTCAATCGGTGCATCGAACACCGGGGAGCTGTTTTTT. Translating gives CASNSIGASNTGELFF.

The chain couples TRBV7-9 to TRBJ2-2; D is unclear. Trimming pared 1 base from V and 1 base from J, leaving 7 bases between. CDR3 length: 15 residues. Germline CDR1 and CDR2: SEHNR and FQNEAQ (reference sequence). The chain's CDR3 is CASSLVWENTGELFF. In nucleotides, the CDR3 is TGTGCCAGCAGCTTAGTGTGGGAGAACACCGGGGAGCTGTTTTTT.

The sample holds a few counts of this clonotype. This chain connects TRBV5-6 to TRBJ1-6; D is uncertain. Trimming took 5 bases from V and 5 from J, leaving 5 bases between them. CDR3 length equals 12 residues. In germline, CDR1 is SGHDT, CDR2 YYEEEE. CDR3 DNA: TGTGCCAGCAGTCAGCATAATTCACCCCTCCACTTT. It encodes CASSQHNSPLHF.

This clonotype was recorded many times. The chain has TRBV10-3 and TRBJ1-4, with D unresolved. The germline V gene has CDR1 ENHRY and CDR2 SYGVKD. V lost 1 base and J lost 1, with 10 bases in between. CDR3 length: 16 residues. The CDR3 sequence is CAISEFVGRTNEKLFF. The CDR3 bases are TGTGCCATCAGTGAGTTCGTCGGCAGAACTAATGAAAAACTGTTTTTT.

This chain uses TRBV5-1 with TRBJ2-5; tentative D call: TRBD2 (5 bases). The germline V and J ends were trimmed by 5 bases and 1 base, with 15 bases remaining between them. The CDR3 totals 15 residues. Germline CDR1 reads SGHRS; CDR2 reads YFSETQ. DNA of the CDR3: TGCGCCAGCAGAGAAGCCCCGGGATCCCAAGAGACCCAGTACTTC. This sequence encodes CASREAPGSQETQYF.

This chain joins TRBV9 and TRBJ2-3, with no clear D. The V gene's germline CDR1 is SGDLS and CDR2 YYNGEE. V shed 2 bases and J shed 2 bases, with 6 bases lying between them. The CDR3 spans 13 residues. The CDR3 protein is CASSVSFTDTQYF. The CDR3 DNA reads as TGTGCCAGCAGCGTCTCCTTCACAGATACGCAGTATTTT.